Below are 14 T cell receptor beta chains sequenced from a single sample in a study of blood T cell repertoires in COVID-19. Sequenced by immunoSEQ multiplex PCR; TCRdb stores in-frame clones only, minus some. The table records roughly 150,000 clones, 75% to 90% of them present only once. Sequenced sample: peripheral blood. These receptors were obtained from a man aged 55 to 70 with acute or convalescent COVID-19.

The chain carries TRBV9 and TRBJ2-2; 10 nucleotides align to TRBD2. Trimming at V came to 1 base and at J to 7 bases, leaving 4 bases not matched to a gene. The CDR3 is 15 amino acids. Germline-derived CDR1 and CDR2 are SGDLS and YYNGEE. CDR3 sequence: CASSVSSGGVGELFF. In DNA form, the CDR3 reads TGTGCCAGCAGCGTATCGAGCGGGGGGGTCGGGGAGCTGTTTTTT.

J is TRBJ1-1 and V is TRBV27; maybe TRBD1 (6 bases). CDR3 length equals 17 residues. Germline lookup yields CDR1 MNHEY and CDR2 SMNVEV (reference sequence). V was cut by 4 bases and J by 7 bases, with 25 bases left in between. The CDR3, as DNA: TGTGCCAGCAGTTCACGCTCTATATTTATACAGGGTAATGAAGCTTTCTTT. Translating it yields CASSSRSIFIQGNEAFF.

The CDR3 bases are TGTGCCAGCAGTCCAGGAGGCGGGAGCAATGAGCAGTTCTTC. This gives the protein CASSPGGGSNEQFF. This sequence joins TRBV6-5 and TRBJ2-1, with 7 bases matching TRBD2. The V gene end was trimmed by 5 bases and the J gene end by 6 bases; junction bases not matched to a gene: 7. This CDR3 comprises 14 residues. Germline V gives CDR1 MNHEY, CDR2 SVGAGI.

On this clone itself: Other DNA sequences within the sample encode an identical CDR3. Here the CDR3 DNA reads TGTGCCAGCAGTTACTCGGCGGGGAACACTGAAGCTTTCTTT. Protein: CASSYSAGNTEAFF. This sequence joins TRBV6-5 and TRBJ1-1; D is ambiguous. Germline values: CDR1 MNHEY, CDR2 SVGAGI. The V end lost 0 bases, the J end lost 1 base, and 6 bases lay between the germline ends. This CDR3 is 14 amino acids long.

The chain is built from TRBV27 and TRBJ2-3; TRBD2 agrees at 8 bases. Germline loops: CDR1 MNHEY, CDR2 SMNVEV (reference sequence). This CDR3 is built from 16 residues. Trimming took 8 bases from V and 2 from J; bases not matched to a gene: 12. The CDR3 spells CASFPFPGLVTDTQYF. The CDR3, as DNA: TGTGCCAGCTTTCCTTTTCCGGGACTAGTCACAGATACGCAGTATTTT.

The chain joins TRBV5-5 to TRBJ2-7, with D perhaps TRBD1 (6 bases). This CDR3 has 13 residues. The germline V and J ends were trimmed by 3 bases and 4 bases, with 11 bases remaining between them. Germline V gives CDR1 SGHKS, CDR2 YYEKEE (reference sequence). The CDR3 loop is CASSSGQFYEQYF. The CDR3 coding sequence is TGTGCCAGCAGCTCCGGACAGTTTTACGAGCAGTACTTC.

This sequence joins TRBV6-2 or TRBV6-3 and TRBJ2-7; D not certain. From germline, CDR1 is MNHEY and CDR2 SVGEGT. There are 12 residues in the CDR3. Trimming took off 2 bases at V and 8 bases at J, with 10 bases between the two ends. The CDR3 DNA reads TGTGCCAGCAGTTACGTAGGCGGCAAGCAGTACTTC. Its translation: CASSYVGGKQYF.

This sequence joins TRBV23-1 and TRBJ2-7, with 8 bases identical to TRBD1. TRBV23-1 is an open reading frame whose function is uncertain. The ends lost 4 bases at V and 1 base at J; junction bases unmatched: 21. The CDR3 has 20 amino acids. The CDR3, as DNA: TGCGCCAGCAGTCCCCGGACAGGGTCGAGCCCGCAGAGTAAATCCTACGAGCAGTACTTC. Its translation is CASSPRTGSSPQSKSYEQYF.

CDR3 region: CASSQGRLRGGTDTQYF. DNA for the CDR3: TGCGCCAGCAGCCAAGGCCGCCTCCGGGGGGGCACAGATACGCAGTATTTT. This chain uses TRBV4-1 with TRBJ2-3; 7 bases align to TRBD2. Germline V lookup: CDR1 MGHRA, CDR2 YSYEKL. The V and J ends lost 1 base and 1 base, in that order; junction bases with no gene match: 8. The CDR3 sequence is 17 residues long.

This chain connects TRBV5-6 to TRBJ1-2; D is perhaps TRBD1 (5 bases). Trimming shortened V by 0 bases and J by 6 bases, and 12 bases separated the two germline ends. Per the germline V gene, CDR1 is SGHDT and CDR2 is YYEEEE. This CDR3 is built from 14 residues. CDR3 loop: CASSLAEPGHGYTF. The CDR3 nucleotides read TGTGCCAGCAGCTTGGCTGAGCCAGGGCATGGCTACACCTTC.

The gene calls are TRBV6-5 and TRBJ2-7; 12 bases match TRBD2. J gave up 4 bases and V 6 bases, and 7 bases lay outside the gene matches. Germline assignment: CDR1 MNHEY and CDR2 SVGAGI. CDR3 length: 15 residues. The CDR3 loop reads CASSTLAGGLYEQYF. DNA for the CDR3: TGTGCCAGCAGCACTCTAGCGGGGGGGCTATACGAGCAGTACTTC.

The V call is TRBV9, the J call TRBJ2-3, with 8 bases aligning to TRBD1. The length of the CDR3 is 18 residues. Looked up from germline, CDR1 is SGDLS and CDR2 is YYNGEE. Trimming took 0 bases from V and 1 from J; bases not matched to a gene: 10. CDR3 coding DNA: TGTGCCAGCAGCGTAGCCGGGGATCAGGGGGCGGGCACAGATACGCAGTATTTT. Its translation is CASSVAGDQGAGTDTQYF. The complete variable domain, with remaining parts taken from reference TRBV9 and TRBJ2-3, reads DSGVTQTPKHLITATGQRVTLRCSPRSGDLSVYWYQQSLDQGLQFLIQYYNGEERAKGNILERFSAQQFPDLHSELNLSSLELGDSALYFCASSVAGDQGAGTDTQYFGPGTRLTVL.

Only a few counts were recorded for this clone. The rearrangement joins TRBV28 to TRBJ1-6; D may be TRBD1 (6 bases). Germline V lookup: CDR1 MDHEN, CDR2 SYDVKM. The CDR3 runs to 15 residues. V lost 10 bases and J lost 6, with 19 bases in between. The CDR3 here is CATNAQGNINSPLHF. CDR3 DNA: TGTGCCACCAATGCCCAGGGGAACATTAATTCACCCCTCCACTTT.

This chain connects TRBV6-5 to TRBJ2-2, with no clear D. Trimming pared 2 bases from V and 3 bases from J, leaving 7 bases between. The length of the CDR3 is 14 residues. Germline CDR1 and CDR2: MNHEY and SVGAGI. CDR3 amino acids: CASSYGQYTGELFF. The DNA for the CDR3 is TGTGCCAGCAGTTACGGGCAGTACACCGGGGAGCTGTTTTTT.